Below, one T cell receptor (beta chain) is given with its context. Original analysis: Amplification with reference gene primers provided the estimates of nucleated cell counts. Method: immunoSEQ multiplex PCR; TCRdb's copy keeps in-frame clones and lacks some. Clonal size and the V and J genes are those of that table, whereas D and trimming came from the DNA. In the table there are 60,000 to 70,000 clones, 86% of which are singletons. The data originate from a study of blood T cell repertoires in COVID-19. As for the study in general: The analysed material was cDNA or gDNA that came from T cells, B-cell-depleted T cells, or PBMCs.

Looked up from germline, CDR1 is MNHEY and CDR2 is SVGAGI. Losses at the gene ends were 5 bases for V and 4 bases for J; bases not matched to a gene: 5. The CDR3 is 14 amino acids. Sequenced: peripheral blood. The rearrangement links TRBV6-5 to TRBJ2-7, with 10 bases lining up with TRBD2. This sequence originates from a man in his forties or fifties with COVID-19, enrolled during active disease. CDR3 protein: CASSLAGANYEQYF. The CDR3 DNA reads TGTGCCAGCAGTCTAGCGGGGGCTAATTACGAGCAGTACTTC.